The rows below give T cell receptor beta chains drawn from one sample of a study of Graves' ophthalmopathy and Graves' hyperthyroidism. TCRdb itself ran the multiplex PCR reads through MiXCR, one entry per CDR3 protein. Among under 800,000 distinct CDR3 sequences listed, 20% to 25% were seen once. The sample comprised peripheral blood. The receptors originated from a woman younger than 30 with stable Graves' hyperthyroidism. Some clones in this sample may be carry-over from other donors' samples. CDR3s include the opening cysteine and the closing phenylalanine or tryptophan. Each record gives: J gene, clone size, D gene, V gene, CDR3 DNA, CDR3 protein. The D gene is left open where the match is weak. Clone size is shown for a subset of rows, as once, few, many or a class of expanded clone.

TRBJ2-7,many,-,TRBV12-3/TRBV12-4,TGTGCCAGCAGTCCCACAGGGAAGTCCTACGAGCAGTACTTC,CASSPTGKSYEQYF
TRBJ1-2,many,-,TRBV6-5,TGTGCCAGCAGTTACGTCCGGGGTAATGGCTACACCTTC,CASSYVRGNGYTF
TRBJ1-5,few,-,TRBV12-3/TRBV12-4,TGTGCCAGCAACATCCGGGCCCCGAGGTCCAAACAGCCCCAGCATTTT,CASNIRAPRSKQPQHF
TRBJ2-5,-,TRBD2,TRBV11-2,TGTGCCAGCAGCTCGGCCCCCCGAATCGGACTAGCAGTATTGGAAGAGACCCAGTACTTC,CASSSAPRIGLAVLEETQYF
TRBJ1-5,many,-,TRBV30,TGTGCCTGGAGTCCCGACGTTCATCAGCCCCAGCATTTT,CAWSPDVHQPQHF
TRBJ2-4,many,TRBD2,TRBV28,TGTGCCAGCAGTTTATTAGCTAGCGGGAGTTTGGGGGCCAAAAACATTAAGTACTTC,CASSLLASGSLGAKNIKYF
TRBJ2-5,many,-,TRBV13,TGTGCCAGCAGCTTACTCCCAGAAGAGACCCAGTACTTC,CASSLLPEETQYF
TRBJ2-7,-,TRBD1,TRBV7-6,TGTGCCAGCAGCCTATCACCACAGGGGGCATACGAGCAGTACTTC,CASSLSPQGAYEQYF
TRBJ2-7,few,TRBD1,TRBV5-1,TGCGCCAGCAGCTGGGACAGGGTCCACGAGCAGTACTTC,CASSWDRVHEQYF
TRBJ1-2,many,-,TRBV10-3,TGTGCCACCAATCAGGATTACTATGGCTACACCTTC,CATNQDYYGYTF
TRBJ1-2,many,-,TRBV9,TGTGCCAGCAGCGTAGGAGGGTACTATGGCTACACCTTC,CASSVGGYYGYTF
TRBJ2-7,many,-,TRBV6-1,TGTGCCAGCAGTGTCGACACTCCCTACGAGCAGTACTTC,CASSVDTPYEQYF